Listed below are T cell receptor beta chains from one sample, sequenced in a study of T cell responses to AZD1222 COVID-19 vaccine. Sequenced by immunoSEQ multiplex PCR; TCRdb stores in-frame clones only, minus some. The sample consists of around 100,000 clones, 70% to 90% of them appearing once. The sample consisted of peripheral blood, taken on day 0 of AZD1222 vaccination. All receptors come from an adult in good health. CDR3s include the opening cysteine and the closing phenylalanine or tryptophan. The order of the fields is clone size, V gene, D gene, J gene, CDR3 protein, CDR3 DNA. The D gene is left open where the match is weak. Only part of the rows carry a size: once, few, many, or a class if the clone is expanded.

clone size: once
V gene: TRBV15
D gene: TRBD1
J gene: TRBJ2-4
CDR3 protein: CATSRVGQGLAKNIQYF
CDR3 DNA: TGTGCCACCAGCAGAGTAGGACAGGGCTTAGCCAAAAACATTCAGTACTTC

clone size: few
V gene: TRBV7-9
D gene: .
J gene: TRBJ2-7
CDR3 protein: CASSLRAHPYEQYF
CDR3 DNA: TGTGCCAGCAGCTTACGCGCACATCCCTACGAGCAGTACTTC

clone size: .
V gene: TRBV5-6
D gene: TRBD1
J gene: TRBJ2-6
CDR3 protein: CASSWGTDRGYSGANVLTF
CDR3 DNA: TGTGCCAGCAGCTGGGGAACGGACAGGGGGTACTCTGGGGCCAACGTCCTGACTTTC

clone size: .
V gene: TRBV27
D gene: TRBD2
J gene: TRBJ2-2
CDR3 protein: CASSFIGGATGELFF
CDR3 DNA: TGTGCCAGCAGTTTCATCGGGGGGGCCACCGGGGAGCTGTTTTTT

clone size: .
V gene: TRBV24-1
D gene: TRBD1
J gene: TRBJ2-2
CDR3 protein: CATSDRDGQVVTGELFF
CDR3 DNA: TGTGCCACCAGTGACCGGGATGGACAGGTGGTCACCGGGGAGCTGTTTTTT

clone size: .
V gene: TRBV6-6
D gene: .
J gene: TRBJ1-2
CDR3 protein: CASSYSGRDYGYTF
CDR3 DNA: TGTGCCAGCAGTTACTCAGGGAGGGATTATGGCTACACCTTC

clone size: .
V gene: TRBV5-6
D gene: .
J gene: TRBJ1-4
CDR3 protein: CASSNGQLVLNEKLFF
CDR3 DNA: TGTGCCAGCAGCAACGGACAGCTTGTGTTAAATGAAAAACTGTTTTTT

clone size: .
V gene: TRBV28
D gene: .
J gene: TRBJ1-5
CDR3 protein: CARSDQPQHF
CDR3 DNA: TGTGCCAGGTCAGATCAGCCCCAGCATTTT

clone size: .
V gene: TRBV2
D gene: .
J gene: TRBJ1-5
CDR3 protein: CASSGGTGLGPQHF
CDR3 DNA: TGTGCCAGCAGTGGGGGAACGGGATTAGGTCCCCAGCATTTT

clone size: .
V gene: TRBV19
D gene: .
J gene: TRBJ2-2
CDR3 protein: CASSSGTRNTGELFF
CDR3 DNA: TGTGCCAGTAGTTCTGGGACAAGGAACACCGGGGAGCTGTTTTTT

clone size: once
V gene: TRBV27
D gene: .
J gene: TRBJ1-3
CDR3 protein: CASKDLNSGNTIYF
CDR3 DNA: TGTGCCAGCAAAGATTTGAACTCTGGAAACACCATATATTTT

clone size: .
V gene: TRBV28
D gene: .
J gene: TRBJ1-6
CDR3 protein: CASSRALPGLSPLHF
CDR3 DNA: TGTGCCAGCAGTCGCGCGTTGCCAGGGCTTTCACCCCTCCACTTT

clone size: .
V gene: TRBV19
D gene: TRBD2
J gene: TRBJ2-5
CDR3 protein: CASSMAGGPPETQYF
CDR3 DNA: TGTGCCAGTAGTATGGCGGGGGGCCCCCCAGAGACCCAGTACTTC

clone size: .
V gene: TRBV18
D gene: TRBD1
J gene: TRBJ2-5
CDR3 protein: CASSPLGTGGDQETQYF
CDR3 DNA: TGTGCCAGCTCACCACTTGGGACAGGAGGGGACCAAGAGACCCAGTACTTC

clone size: .
V gene: TRBV5-4
D gene: TRBD1
J gene: TRBJ1-1
CDR3 protein: CASSLGQGGNTEAFF
CDR3 DNA: TGTGCCAGCAGCTTGGGCCAGGGGGGGAACACTGAAGCTTTCTTT

clone size: few
V gene: TRBV6-4
D gene: TRBD2
J gene: TRBJ2-3
CDR3 protein: CASSASGAPDTQYF
CDR3 DNA: TGTGCCAGCAGTGCTAGCGGGGCCCCAGATACGCAGTATTTT

clone size: few
V gene: TRBV4-2
D gene: TRBD2
J gene: TRBJ2-1
CDR3 protein: CASSQVLAGGPDNEQFF
CDR3 DNA: TGTGCCAGCAGCCAGGTCCTAGCGGGAGGGCCCGACAATGAGCAGTTCTTC

clone size: .
V gene: TRBV7-3
D gene: .
J gene: TRBJ1-1
CDR3 protein: CASSYNRDTEAFF
CDR3 DNA: TGTGCCAGCAGCTACAACAGGGACACTGAAGCTTTCTTT

clone size: .
V gene: TRBV7-3
D gene: TRBD2
J gene: TRBJ2-7
CDR3 protein: CASSRTSGTSYEQYF
CDR3 DNA: TGTGCCAGCAGCCGGACTAGCGGGACTTCCTACGAGCAGTACTTC

clone size: .
V gene: TRBV5-6
D gene: .
J gene: TRBJ1-2
CDR3 protein: CASSFRANYGYTF
CDR3 DNA: TGTGCCAGCAGCTTCAGAGCTAACTATGGCTACACCTTC

clone size: .
V gene: TRBV7-3
D gene: TRBD2
J gene: TRBJ2-5
CDR3 protein: CASSPKGLAGVETQYF
CDR3 DNA: TGTGCCAGCAGCCCTAAAGGACTAGCGGGGGTGGAGACCCAGTACTTC

clone size: .
V gene: TRBV3-1/TRBV3-2
D gene: .
J gene: TRBJ1-4
CDR3 protein: CASSPYKDPLGEKLFF
CDR3 DNA: TGTGCCAGCAGCCCCTACAAAGATCCCTTAGGGGAAAAACTGTTTTTT

clone size: .
V gene: TRBV7-2
D gene: .
J gene: TRBJ2-1
CDR3 protein: CASSLKFSSYNEQFF
CDR3 DNA: TGTGCCAGCAGCCTTAAATTTAGCTCCTACAATGAGCAGTTCTTC

clone size: .
V gene: TRBV19
D gene: TRBD1
J gene: TRBJ1-4
CDR3 protein: CASSFYRGANEKLFF
CDR3 DNA: TGTGCCAGTAGTTTTTACAGGGGTGCTAATGAAAAACTGTTTTTT

clone size: .
V gene: TRBV11-3
D gene: .
J gene: TRBJ2-1
CDR3 protein: CASSLEPGPPLNEQFF
CDR3 DNA: TGTGCCAGCAGCTTAGAACCGGGGCCCCCTCTCAATGAGCAGTTCTTC

clone size: .
V gene: TRBV28
D gene: .
J gene: TRBJ2-7
CDR3 protein: CASSLLYEQYF
CDR3 DNA: TGTGCCAGCAGTTTGCTCTACGAGCAGTACTTC

clone size: .
V gene: TRBV29-1
D gene: .
J gene: TRBJ1-2
CDR3 protein: CSGAQVDGYTF
CDR3 DNA: TGCAGCGGGGCACAGGTCGATGGCTACACCTTC

clone size: .
V gene: TRBV7-2
D gene: .
J gene: TRBJ2-7
CDR3 protein: CASSLLGYEQYF
CDR3 DNA: TGTGCCAGCAGCTTGTTGGGCTACGAGCAGTACTTC

clone size: .
V gene: TRBV11-2
D gene: .
J gene: TRBJ1-5
CDR3 protein: CASSPGVNQPQHF
CDR3 DNA: TGTGCCAGCAGCCCAGGGGTAAATCAGCCCCAGCATTTT

clone size: .
V gene: TRBV29-1
D gene: .
J gene: TRBJ1-4
CDR3 protein: CSAEVGNEKLFF
CDR3 DNA: TGCAGCGCGGAAGTTGGGAATGAAAAACTGTTTTTT

clone size: .
V gene: TRBV7-2
D gene: .
J gene: TRBJ2-2
CDR3 protein: CASSYPQGHTGELFF
CDR3 DNA: TGTGCCAGCAGCTATCCACAGGGCCACACCGGGGAGCTGTTTTTT

clone size: .
V gene: TRBV9
D gene: TRBD1
J gene: TRBJ1-6
CDR3 protein: CASSGETGFHSPLHF
CDR3 DNA: TGTGCCAGCAGCGGCGAGACAGGGTTTCATTCACCCCTCCACTTT

clone size: .
V gene: TRBV7-3
D gene: .
J gene: TRBJ2-5
CDR3 protein: CASSPHRVRETQYF
CDR3 DNA: TGTGCCAGCAGCCCACACAGGGTCCGGGAGACCCAGTACTTC

clone size: .
V gene: TRBV5-1
D gene: .
J gene: TRBJ2-7
CDR3 protein: CASSSTGIRNEQYF
CDR3 DNA: TGCGCCAGCAGCTCAACAGGGATCCGTAACGAGCAGTACTTC

clone size: .
V gene: TRBV19
D gene: .
J gene: TRBJ1-4
CDR3 protein: CASSSRQAPNEKLFF
CDR3 DNA: TGTGCCAGTAGTTCGAGACAGGCGCCTAATGAAAAACTGTTTTTT

clone size: .
V gene: TRBV9
D gene: TRBD2
J gene: TRBJ2-1
CDR3 protein: CASSVQTSNNEQFF
CDR3 DNA: TGTGCCAGCAGCGTCCAGACTAGCAACAATGAGCAGTTCTTC

clone size: .
V gene: TRBV28
D gene: TRBD2
J gene: TRBJ2-7
CDR3 protein: CASWRGSKSEQYF
CDR3 DNA: TGTGCCAGCTGGCGCGGGAGTAAAAGCGAGCAGTACTTC

clone size: .
V gene: TRBV25-1
D gene: .
J gene: TRBJ2-1
CDR3 protein: CASSDSGVSSYNEQFF
CDR3 DNA: TGTGCCAGCAGTGACTCAGGGGTCAGCTCCTACAATGAGCAGTTCTTC

clone size: .
V gene: TRBV2
D gene: TRBD1
J gene: TRBJ1-2
CDR3 protein: CASRREGQPGYTF
CDR3 DNA: TGTGCCAGCAGGCGCGAGGGACAGCCGGGCTACACCTTC

clone size: .
V gene: TRBV6-1
D gene: .
J gene: TRBJ1-1
CDR3 protein: CASSEGIHRTDTEAFF
CDR3 DNA: TGTGCCAGCAGTGAAGGAATTCATAGGACGGACACTGAAGCTTTCTTT

clone size: .
V gene: TRBV24-1
D gene: TRBD1
J gene: TRBJ1-2
CDR3 protein: CATSDPAGTDYGYTF
CDR3 DNA: TGTGCCACCAGTGATCCCGCCGGGACAGACTATGGCTACACCTTC

clone size: .
V gene: TRBV6-5
D gene: TRBD1
J gene: TRBJ2-5
CDR3 protein: CASKQGSQETQYF
CDR3 DNA: TGTGCCAGCAAACAGGGGTCTCAGGAGACCCAGTACTTC

clone size: once
V gene: TRBV4-2
D gene: .
J gene: TRBJ2-7
CDR3 protein: CASSRDYEQYF
CDR3 DNA: TGTGCCAGCAGCCGGGATTACGAGCAGTACTTC

clone size: .
V gene: TRBV7-9
D gene: TRBD2
J gene: TRBJ2-5
CDR3 protein: CASSLPPRLARRETQYF
CDR3 DNA: TGTGCCAGCAGCTTGCCACCCCGACTAGCGCGCCGGGAGACCCAGTACTTC

clone size: .
V gene: TRBV3-1/TRBV3-2
D gene: .
J gene: TRBJ1-1
CDR3 protein: CASSQVGGLNTEAFF
CDR3 DNA: TGTGCCAGCAGCCAGGTCGGGGGGTTGAACACTGAAGCTTTCTTT

clone size: few
V gene: TRBV9
D gene: .
J gene: TRBJ2-7
CDR3 protein: CASSVGVGPYEQYF
CDR3 DNA: TGTGCCAGCAGCGTAGGGGTGGGACCCTACGAGCAGTACTTC

clone size: .
V gene: TRBV27
D gene: .
J gene: TRBJ1-5
CDR3 protein: CASSLIGQPQHF
CDR3 DNA: TGTGCCAGCAGTTTAATTGGCCAGCCCCAGCATTTT

clone size: .
V gene: TRBV15
D gene: .
J gene: TRBJ1-2
CDR3 protein: CATSRIPRGAGGYTF
CDR3 DNA: TGTGCCACCAGCAGGATACCACGGGGGGCGGGTGGCTACACCTTC

clone size: .
V gene: TRBV28
D gene: TRBD1
J gene: TRBJ1-6
CDR3 protein: CASSFPGQFSSYNSPLHF
CDR3 DNA: TGTGCCAGCAGTTTTCCGGGACAGTTTAGCTCCTATAATTCACCCCTCCACTTT

clone size: .
V gene: TRBV7-2
D gene: TRBD2
J gene: TRBJ2-1
CDR3 protein: CASSFASGSSNEQFF
CDR3 DNA: TGTGCCAGCAGCTTTGCTAGCGGGAGCAGTAATGAGCAGTTCTTC

clone size: once
V gene: TRBV2
D gene: .
J gene: TRBJ1-5
CDR3 protein: CASSDELGASESNQPQHF
CDR3 DNA: TGTGCCAGCAGTGATGAATTAGGGGCCTCGGAGAGCAATCAGCCCCAGCATTTT

clone size: .
V gene: TRBV5-1
D gene: .
J gene: TRBJ2-1
CDR3 protein: CASSLLPGGAQINEQFF
CDR3 DNA: TGCGCCAGCAGCCTGCTCCCTGGGGGGGCCCAGATCAACGAGCAGTTCTTC

clone size: .
V gene: TRBV27
D gene: .
J gene: TRBJ1-4
CDR3 protein: CASSEGWGPGEKLFF
CDR3 DNA: TGTGCCAGCAGTGAGGGTTGGGGTCCAGGGGAAAAACTGTTTTTT